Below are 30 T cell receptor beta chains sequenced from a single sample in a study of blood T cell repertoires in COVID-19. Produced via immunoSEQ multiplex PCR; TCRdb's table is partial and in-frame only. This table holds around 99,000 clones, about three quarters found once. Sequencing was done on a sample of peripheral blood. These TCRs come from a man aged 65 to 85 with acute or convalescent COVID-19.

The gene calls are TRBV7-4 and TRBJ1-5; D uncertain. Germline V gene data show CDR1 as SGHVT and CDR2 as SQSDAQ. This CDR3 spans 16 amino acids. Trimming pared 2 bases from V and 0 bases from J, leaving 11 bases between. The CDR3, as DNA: TGTGCCAGCAGCTTATTGGGTGGAGATAGCAATCAGCCCCAGCATTTT. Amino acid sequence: CASSLLGGDSNQPQHF.

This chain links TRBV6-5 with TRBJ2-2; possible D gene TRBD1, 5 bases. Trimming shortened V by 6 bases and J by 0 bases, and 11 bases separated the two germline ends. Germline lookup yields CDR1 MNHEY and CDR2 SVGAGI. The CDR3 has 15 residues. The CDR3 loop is CASSPLGANTGELFF. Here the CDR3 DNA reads TGTGCCAGCAGCCCGTTAGGGGCGAACACCGGGGAGCTGTTTTTT.

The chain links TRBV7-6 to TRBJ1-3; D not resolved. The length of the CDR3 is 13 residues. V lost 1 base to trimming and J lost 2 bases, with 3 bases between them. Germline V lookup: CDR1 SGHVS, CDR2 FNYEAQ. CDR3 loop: CASSLGPGNTIYF. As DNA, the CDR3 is TGTGCCAGCAGCTTAGGGCCTGGAAACACCATATATTTT. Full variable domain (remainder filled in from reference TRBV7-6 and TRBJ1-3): GAGVSQSPRYKVTKRGQDVALRCDPISGHVSLYWYRQALGQGPEFLTYFNYEAQQDKSGLPNDRFSAERPEGSISTLTIQRTEQRDSAMYRCASSLGPGNTIYFGEGSWLTVV.

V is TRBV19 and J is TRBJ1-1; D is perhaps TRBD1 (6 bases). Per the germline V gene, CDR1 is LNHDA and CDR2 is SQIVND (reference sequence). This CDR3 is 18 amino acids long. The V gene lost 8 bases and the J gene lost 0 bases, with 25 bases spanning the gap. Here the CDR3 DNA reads TGTGCCAGTGCTGGGTTGGGGGCCAGTAAAGTCCTGAACACTGAAGCTTTCTTT. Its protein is CASAGLGASKVLNTEAFF. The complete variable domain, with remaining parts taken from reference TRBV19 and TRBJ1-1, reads DGGITQSPKYLFRKEGQNVTLSCEQNLNHDAMYWYRQDPGQGLRLIYYSQIVNDFQKGDIAEGYSVSREKKESFPLTVTSAQKNPTAFYLCASAGLGASKVLNTEAFFGQGTRLTVV.

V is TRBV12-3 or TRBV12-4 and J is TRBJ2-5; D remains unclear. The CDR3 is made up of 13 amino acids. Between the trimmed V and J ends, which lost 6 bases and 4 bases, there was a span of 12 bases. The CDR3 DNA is TGTGCCAGCAGCTCGTACCGCGGAGAGACCCAGTACTTC. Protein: CASSSYRGETQYF.

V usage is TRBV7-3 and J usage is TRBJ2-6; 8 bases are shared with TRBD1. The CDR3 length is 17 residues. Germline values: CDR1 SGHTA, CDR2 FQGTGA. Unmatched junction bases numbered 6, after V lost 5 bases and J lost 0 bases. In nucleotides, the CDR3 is TGTGCCAGCAGCCCTCGGGACAGGACCTCTGGGGCCAACGTCCTGACTTTC. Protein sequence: CASSPRDRTSGANVLTF.

The CDR3 loop reads CATSAWLSNQPQHF. CDR3 nucleotides: TGTGCCACCAGTGCGTGGCTTAGCAATCAGCCCCAGCATTTT. The V call is TRBV24-1, the J call TRBJ1-5; D ambiguous. V was cut by 5 bases and J by 0 bases, with 7 bases left in between. CDR1 KGHDR and CDR2 SFDVKD come from the germline V gene. The CDR3 extends over 14 amino acids.

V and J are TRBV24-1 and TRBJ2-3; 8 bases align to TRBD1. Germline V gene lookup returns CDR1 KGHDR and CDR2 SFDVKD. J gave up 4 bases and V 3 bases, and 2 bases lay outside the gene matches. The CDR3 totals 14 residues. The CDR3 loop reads CATSDPQGADTQYF. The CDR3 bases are TGTGCCACCAGTGATCCACAGGGGGCAGATACGCAGTATTTT.

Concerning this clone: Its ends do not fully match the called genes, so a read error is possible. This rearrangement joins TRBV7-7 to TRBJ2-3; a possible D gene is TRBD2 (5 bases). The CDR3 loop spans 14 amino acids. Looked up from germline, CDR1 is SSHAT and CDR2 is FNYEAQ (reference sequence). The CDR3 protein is CASSLLDGTDTQYF. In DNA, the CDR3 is TGTGCTAGCAGCTTACTAGACGGCACAGATACGCAGTATTTT.

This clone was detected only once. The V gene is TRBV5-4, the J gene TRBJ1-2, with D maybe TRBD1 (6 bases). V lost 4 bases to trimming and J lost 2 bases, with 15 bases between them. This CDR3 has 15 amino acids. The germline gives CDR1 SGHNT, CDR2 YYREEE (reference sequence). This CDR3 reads CASSSDRILNYGYTF. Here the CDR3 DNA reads TGTGCCAGCAGCAGTGACAGGATTTTAAACTATGGCTACACCTTC.

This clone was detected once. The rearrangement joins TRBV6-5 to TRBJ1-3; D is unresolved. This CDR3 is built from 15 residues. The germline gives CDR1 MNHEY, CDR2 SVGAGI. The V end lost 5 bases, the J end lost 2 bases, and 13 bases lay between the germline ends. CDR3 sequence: CASSLKPVTGNTIYF. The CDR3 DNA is TGTGCCAGCAGTCTTAAACCGGTAACTGGAAACACCATATATTTT.

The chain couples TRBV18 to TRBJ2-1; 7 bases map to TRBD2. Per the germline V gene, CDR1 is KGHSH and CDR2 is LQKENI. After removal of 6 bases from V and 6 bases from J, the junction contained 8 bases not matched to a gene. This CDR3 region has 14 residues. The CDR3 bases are TGTGCCAGCTCTTCCTATTCTAGCGGCAATGAGCAGTTCTTC. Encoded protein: CASSSYSSGNEQFF.

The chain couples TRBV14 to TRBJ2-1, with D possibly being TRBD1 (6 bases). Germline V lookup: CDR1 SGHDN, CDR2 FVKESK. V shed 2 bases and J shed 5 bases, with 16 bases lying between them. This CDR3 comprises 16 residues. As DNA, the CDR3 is TGTGCCAGCAGCCAACGCAGGGGATTCGGCAACAATGAGCAGTTCTTC. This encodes CASSQRRGFGNNEQFF.

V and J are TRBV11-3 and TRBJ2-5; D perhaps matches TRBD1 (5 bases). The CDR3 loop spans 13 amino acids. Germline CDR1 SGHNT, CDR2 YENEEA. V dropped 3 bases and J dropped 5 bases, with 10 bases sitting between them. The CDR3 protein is CASSFRVGETQYF. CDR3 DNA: TGTGCCAGCAGCTTCAGGGTAGGGGAGACCCAGTACTTC. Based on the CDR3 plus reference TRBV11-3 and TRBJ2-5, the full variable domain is EAGVVQSPRYKIIEKKQPVAFWCNPISGHNTLYWYLQNLGQGPELLIRYENEEAVDDSQLPKDRFSAERLKGVDSTLKIQPAELGDSAVYLCASSFRVGETQYFGPGTRLLVL.

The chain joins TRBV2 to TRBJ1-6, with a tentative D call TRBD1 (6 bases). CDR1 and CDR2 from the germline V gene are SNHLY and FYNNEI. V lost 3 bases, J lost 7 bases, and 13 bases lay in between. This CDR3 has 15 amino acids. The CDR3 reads CASSETGTSNSPLHF. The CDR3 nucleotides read TGTGCCAGCAGTGAGACCGGGACATCAAATTCACCCCTCCACTTT. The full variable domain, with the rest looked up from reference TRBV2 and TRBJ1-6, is EPEVTQTPSHQVTQMGQEVILRCVPISNHLYFYWYRQILGQKVEFLVSFYNNEISEKSEIFDDQFSVERPDGSNFTLKIRSTKLEDSAMYFCASSETGTSNSPLHFGNGTRLTVT.

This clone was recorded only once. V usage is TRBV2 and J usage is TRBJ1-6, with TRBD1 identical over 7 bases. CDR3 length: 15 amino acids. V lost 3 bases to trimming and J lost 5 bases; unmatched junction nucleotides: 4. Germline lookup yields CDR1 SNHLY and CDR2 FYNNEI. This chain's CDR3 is CASSELQGNNSPLHF. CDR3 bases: TGTGCCAGCAGTGAGTTACAGGGGAATAATTCACCCCTCCACTTT.

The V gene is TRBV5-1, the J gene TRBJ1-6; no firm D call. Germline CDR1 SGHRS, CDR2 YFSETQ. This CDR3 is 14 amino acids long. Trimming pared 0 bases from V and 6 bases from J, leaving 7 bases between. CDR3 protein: CASSLAEGNSPLHF. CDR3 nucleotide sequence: TGCGCCAGCAGCTTGGCCGAGGGTAATTCACCCCTCCACTTT.

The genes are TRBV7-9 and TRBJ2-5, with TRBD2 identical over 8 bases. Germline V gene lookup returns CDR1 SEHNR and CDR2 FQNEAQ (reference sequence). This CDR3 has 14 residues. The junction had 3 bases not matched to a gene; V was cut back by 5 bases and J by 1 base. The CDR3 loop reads CASSPSGGQETQYF. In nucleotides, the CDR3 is TGTGCCAGCAGCCCCAGCGGGGGCCAAGAGACCCAGTACTTC. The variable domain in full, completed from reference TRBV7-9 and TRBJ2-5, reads DTGVSQNPRHKITKRGQNVTFRCDPISEHNRLYWYRQTLGQGPEFLTYFQNEAQLEKSRLLSDRFSAERPKGSFSTLEIQRTEQGDSAMYLCASSPSGGQETQYFGPGTRLLVL.

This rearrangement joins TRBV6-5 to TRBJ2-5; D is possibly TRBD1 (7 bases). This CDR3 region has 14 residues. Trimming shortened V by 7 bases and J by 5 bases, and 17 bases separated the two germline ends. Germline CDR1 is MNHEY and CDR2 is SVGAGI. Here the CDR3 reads CASNSGAGGETQYF. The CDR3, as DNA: TGTGCCAGCAATTCGGGGGCAGGGGGTGAGACCCAGTACTTC.

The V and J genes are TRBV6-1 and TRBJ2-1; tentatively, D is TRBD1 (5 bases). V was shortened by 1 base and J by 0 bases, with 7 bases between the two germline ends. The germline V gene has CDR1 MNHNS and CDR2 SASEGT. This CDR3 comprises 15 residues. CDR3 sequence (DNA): TGTGCCAGCAGTGAAGACAGGAGCTCCTACAATGAGCAGTTCTTC. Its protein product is CASSEDRSSYNEQFF.

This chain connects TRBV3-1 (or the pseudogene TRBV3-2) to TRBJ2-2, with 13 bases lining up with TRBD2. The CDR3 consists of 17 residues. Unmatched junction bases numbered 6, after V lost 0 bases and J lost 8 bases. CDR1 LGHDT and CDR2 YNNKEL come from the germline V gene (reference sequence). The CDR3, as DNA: TGTGCCAGCAGCCAAGAACCGGGACTAGCGGGGATGGGGGAGCTGTTTTTT. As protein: CASSQEPGLAGMGELFF.

CDR3 protein: CASSQESTSSTDTQYF. The DNA for the CDR3 is TGCGCCAGCAGCCAAGAGTCTACCTCTAGCACAGATACGCAGTATTTT. The gene calls are TRBV4-1 and TRBJ2-3; no clear D gene. CDR3 size: 16 residues. Trimming cost V 0 bases and J 0 bases, with 10 bases left between them. In germline, CDR1 is MGHRA, CDR2 YSYEKL.

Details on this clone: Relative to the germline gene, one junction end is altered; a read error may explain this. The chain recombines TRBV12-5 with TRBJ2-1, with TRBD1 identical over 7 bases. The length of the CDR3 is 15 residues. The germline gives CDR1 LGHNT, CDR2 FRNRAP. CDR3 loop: CASALKQGLSNEQFF. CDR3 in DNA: TGTGCTAGTGCTTTGAAACAGGGGCTTTCCAATGAGCAGTTCTTC.

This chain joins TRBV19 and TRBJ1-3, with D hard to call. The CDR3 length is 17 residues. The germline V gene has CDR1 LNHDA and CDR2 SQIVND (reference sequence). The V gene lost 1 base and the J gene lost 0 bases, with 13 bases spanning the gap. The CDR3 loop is CASSIGVGPGSGNTIYF. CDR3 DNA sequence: TGTGCCAGTAGTATAGGGGTGGGCCCAGGCTCTGGAAACACCATATATTTT.

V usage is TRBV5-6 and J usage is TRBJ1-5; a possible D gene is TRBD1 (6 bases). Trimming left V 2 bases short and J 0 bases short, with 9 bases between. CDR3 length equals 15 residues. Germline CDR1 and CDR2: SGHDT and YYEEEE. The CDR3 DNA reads TGTGCCAGCAGCTTCAGGACAGCTAGCAATCAGCCCCAGCATTTT. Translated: CASSFRTASNQPQHF.

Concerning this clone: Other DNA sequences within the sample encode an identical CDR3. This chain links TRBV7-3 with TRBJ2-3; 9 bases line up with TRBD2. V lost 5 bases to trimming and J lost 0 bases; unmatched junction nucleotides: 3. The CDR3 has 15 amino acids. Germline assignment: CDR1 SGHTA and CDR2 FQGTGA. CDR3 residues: CASSRAGGSTDTQYF. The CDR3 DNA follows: TGTGCCAGCAGCCGGGCGGGGGGGAGCACAGATACGCAGTATTTT.

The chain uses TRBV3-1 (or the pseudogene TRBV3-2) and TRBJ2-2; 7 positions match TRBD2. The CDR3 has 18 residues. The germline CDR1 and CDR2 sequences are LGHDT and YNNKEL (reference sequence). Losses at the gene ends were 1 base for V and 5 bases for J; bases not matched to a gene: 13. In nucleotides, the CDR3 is TGTGCCAGCAGCCAAGTCCTCGGACTAGTCGGTGGGACCGGGGAGCTGTTTTTT. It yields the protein CASSQVLGLVGGTGELFF.

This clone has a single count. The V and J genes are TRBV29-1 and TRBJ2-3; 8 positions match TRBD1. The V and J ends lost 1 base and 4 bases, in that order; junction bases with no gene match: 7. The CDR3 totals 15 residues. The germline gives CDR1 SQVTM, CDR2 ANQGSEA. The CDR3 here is CSVEVWQGAPDTQYF. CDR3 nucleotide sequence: TGCAGCGTTGAAGTTTGGCAGGGGGCCCCAGATACGCAGTATTTT.

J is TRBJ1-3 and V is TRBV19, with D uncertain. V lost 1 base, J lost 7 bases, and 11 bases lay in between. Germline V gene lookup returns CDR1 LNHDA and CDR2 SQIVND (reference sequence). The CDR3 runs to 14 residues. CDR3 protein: CASSIGQGGNTIYF. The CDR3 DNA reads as TGTGCCAGTAGTATAGGACAAGGAGGCAACACCATATATTTT.

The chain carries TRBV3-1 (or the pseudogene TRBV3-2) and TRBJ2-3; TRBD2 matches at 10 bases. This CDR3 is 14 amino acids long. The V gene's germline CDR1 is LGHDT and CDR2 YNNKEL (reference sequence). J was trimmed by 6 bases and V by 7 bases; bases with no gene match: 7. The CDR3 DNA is TGTGCCAGCACCTCAGCGGGGGGGCCGGATACGCAGTATTTT. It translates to CASTSAGGPDTQYF.